This T cell receptor beta chain is drawn from a study of CD8+CD57+ T cells in acquired aplastic anemia. Study observations and caveats: Roughly 30 was the count of CD8+ CDR3 sequences that patients shared with controls.

Genomic DNA provided the template from which TCR beta VDJ and CDR3 profiles were obtained. TCRdb recomputed calls from the reads with MiXCR, one row per CDR3 protein. Of 300,000 or so distinct CDR3 sequences listed, approximately 60% were seen once; the top ten hold under 1.5%. Germline V gene sequence: CDR1 KGHDR, CDR2 SFDVKD. The V and J ends lost 1 base and 6 bases respectively, with 6 bases between them. CDR3 length equals 13 residues. As concerns this clonotype: What it recognizes is unknown.

Patients selected for sequencing had displayed CD8+CD57+ cell expansion by flow cytometry. Sampling of blood occurred while the patients had still received no therapy. The sequenced sample consisted of sorted CD4+, CD8+, or CD8+CD57+ T cells (not recorded which) from PBMCs. The TCR sequence derives from a human donor with aplastic anemia. The chain is built from TRBV24-1 and TRBJ2-4; a possible D gene is TRBD1 (6 bases). The CDR3 loop is CATSDLQGNIQYF. CDR3 DNA: TGTGCCACCAGTGATTTACAGGGAAACATTCAGTACTTC.